This TCR beta chain comes out of a study of blood T cell repertoires in COVID-19. Per germline, CDR1 MDHEN and CDR2 SYDVKM. This CDR3 contains 15 residues. Unmatched junction bases numbered 11, after V lost 5 bases and J lost 5 bases. The assay was immunoSEQ multiplex PCR, and TCRdb's table has in-frame clones only and misses some. The sample records fewer than 250,000 clones, 88% being singletons. The sequenced sample consisted of PBMCs or T cells enriched from blood (not recorded which). This chain joins TRBV28 and TRBJ2-5; 7 positions match TRBD2. This TCR was sampled from a woman aged 25 to 39 who had been exposed to COVID-19. In nucleotides, the CDR3 is TGTGCCAGCAGTAATAGACTAGCCGGGGGGGAGACCCAGTACTTC. Translated, it gives CASSNRLAGGETQYF.